These 5 T cell receptor beta chains came from one sample sequenced in a study of blood T cell repertoires in COVID-19 (dated by TCRdb to the early 2020s). The library came from the immunoSEQ multiplex PCR assay. TCRdb re-hosts the immuneACCESS table, in-frame sequences only. Its copies lack some clones; in the studies checked, an unresolved V gene accounts for under half of them, and the cause for the rest is not known. The sample table shows over 130,000 clones, and around 80% are seen once. The ten top clones hold 15% to 20% of the sample. Sequencing used peripheral blood. The receptors were sampled from a man over 45 with acute or convalescent COVID-19.

The chain employs TRBV3-1 (or the pseudogene TRBV3-2) and TRBJ1-3; the D gene is possibly TRBD1 (6 bases). The V gene's germline CDR1 is LGHDT and CDR2 YNNKEL (reference sequence). This CDR3 contains 15 residues. V lost 6 bases to trimming and J lost 0 bases, with 12 bases between them. The CDR3 coding sequence is TGTGCCAGCAGACCCGCCAGGGGCTCTGGAAACACCATATATTTT. It codes for CASRPARGSGNTIYF.

The chain has TRBV7-6 and TRBJ2-7; D may be TRBD2 (5 bases). V gave up 0 bases and J gave up 3 bases, with 9 bases separating them. The CDR3 has 14 amino acids. The germline CDR1 and CDR2 sequences are SGHVS and FNYEAQ. CDR3 DNA sequence: TGTGCCAGCAGCTTAGCTGACGGACTCTACGAGCAGTACTTC. Translating gives CASSLADGLYEQYF.

V usage is TRBV4-2 and J usage is TRBJ1-3, with TRBD1 matching 10 bases. CDR3 length: 16 residues. Germline assignment: CDR1 LGHNA and CDR2 YNFKEQ. Unmatched junction bases numbered 11, after V lost 4 bases and J lost 8 bases. The CDR3 nucleotides read TGTGCCAGCAGCCTCCAGGGACAGGGGAGTATAGACACCATATATTTT. Amino acid sequence: CASSLQGQGSIDTIYF.

This clone has ten or more counts. The chain uses TRBV10-3 and TRBJ2-6, with unresolved D. V lost 8 bases and J lost 0, with 5 bases in between. CDR1 and CDR2 from the germline V gene are ENHRY and SYGVKD. The CDR3 length is 13 residues. CDR3 nucleotides: TGTGCCATCGGAGTCTCTGGGGCCAACGTCCTGACTTTC. It codes for CAIGVSGANVLTF.

A note on this clone: This CDR3 is also generated by other DNA sequences in the sample. This chain links TRBV29-1 with TRBJ2-5, with 12 bases matching TRBD2. Germline CDR1 is SQVTM and CDR2 is ANQGSEA. V lost 3 bases and J lost 5; bases outside the gene matches: 4. The CDR3 extends over 14 amino acids. The CDR3 sequence: CSVELAGGQETQYF. The CDR3 nucleotides are TGCAGCGTTGAGCTAGCGGGGGGGCAGGAGACCCAGTACTTC.